Listed here is a single T cell receptor beta chain. Its specificity is not known. This entry belongs to a study of T cell responses to AZD1222 COVID-19 vaccine. The overall study: Samples with a second dose at about 4 or about 12 weeks were pooled together. Overall study findings and caveats: Clonal diversity was possibly underestimated; the donors were predominantly white British and more often female. An increase in Spike-specific TCR breadth and depth was observed after two AZD1222 doses.

Assay: immunoSEQ multiplex PCR; the TCRdb copy retains only in-frame clones and omits some. The sample contains about 110,000 clones, roughly 88% of which appear only once. The length of the CDR3 is 13 residues. The ends were cut back, 6 bases at V and 4 bases at J, with 12 bases in the middle. The genes are TRBV12-3 or TRBV12-4 and TRBJ1-1, with no clear D. The sample here was peripheral blood, taken on day 0 of AZD1222 vaccination. The sequence was obtained from an adult in good health. This chain's CDR3 is CASRPSWGTEAFF. As DNA, the CDR3 is TGTGCCAGCAGGCCAAGTTGGGGCACTGAAGCTTTCTTT.